This TCR beta chain appears in the sequencing data of a study of blood T cells in healthy people across ages. Study findings and constraints: What prevented conclusive comparison of naive and antigen-experienced cells was that PBMCs were unsorted.

The CDR3 totals 16 residues. Per the germline V gene, CDR1 is SGHVS and CDR2 is FNYEAQ. A second PCR, run for about 6 to 12 cycles, used a sample-barcoded 5' primer plus a J-beta primer mix. Every molecule of cDNA carried a tag from a template-switch adaptor with 12 random nucleotides. Each CDR3 protein gets one entry after TCRdb re-called the 5' RACE reads with MiXCR. This sample has 850,000 to 950,000 distinct CDR3 sequences, with about 28% found just once. On this clonotype: Its antigen is still unknown. The junction departs from the called germline gene at one end, perhaps through a read error.

Each sample had at least 6.5 million PBMCs isolated. The clonotype comes from a woman older than 75 in good health. Sequencing input: blood. The chain couples TRBV7-6 to TRBJ1-1, with TRBD1 as a possible D gene (6 bases). CDR3 in DNA: TGTGCCGGCAGCTTAGCTATCGCAGGGGCGAACACTGAAGCTTTCTTT. Residues: CAGSLAIAGANTEAFF.